The present TCR beta chain was sequenced within a study of blood T cells in healthy people across ages (dated by TCRdb to between 2014 and 2016). In the study overall: Template switching captured roughly one uniquely barcoded TCR beta cDNA molecule per two T cells in model experiments. To track age-related changes in TCR beta repertoire diversity, the study relied on deep sequencing normalized with unique cDNA molecular identifiers. Donors were grouped into four age groups: young (average 16 years), middle-aged (around 39), aged (around 66) and long-lived (about 82). Using the same blood draw, the study looked at two additional independent replicas of 1 million unique cDNA reads for two donors, one aged 18 to 29 and the other aged 80 or older.

The paper's findings and limits, for the study overall: Since profiling was done on bulk unsorted PBMCs, naive and antigen-experienced compartments could not be conclusively compared. Total diversity estimates from one million sequenced T cells were considered lower bounds and underestimates. Compared with the aged group, the long-lived group had more naive CD4+ T cells, fewer expanded clones and increased TCR diversity, a pattern suggesting age selection. Observed TCR beta diversity per million T cells fell roughly linearly with age, and a significant reduction was already apparent by age roughly 40. Donor CMV infection status was unknown, potentially confounding age-related changes in expanded clonotypes. Observed TCR beta diversity correlated strongly with the percentage of naive T cells measured by flow cytometry.

V is pruned by 8 bases and J by 5 bases, leaving 1 base of the junction without a gene match. The CDR3, from cysteine to phenylalanine, totals 12 residues. The CDR3 DNA has 36 bases and is translated from base 1. Via the germline V gene (reference sequence), CDR1 is LNHNV and CDR2 YYDKDF. Receptor amplification or capture employed 5' RACE. These reads were obtained on an Illumina HiSeq 2500. The second PCR ran for about 6 to 12 cycles and used a J-beta primer mix along with a sample-barcoded 5' primer. A template-switch 5' adaptor carrying 12 random nucleotides introduced a unique molecular identifier onto each TCR beta cDNA molecule. At least 2.5 million CDR3-containing paired-end reads were obtained from each sample. The Mint cDNA synthesis kit, primed by a TRBC-specific oligonucleotide, was used to synthesize first-strand cDNA from all RNA. Following uracil-DNA glycosylase treatment, all cDNA underwent a first 18-cycle PCR with the universal primers M1SS and BC2_uni_R. In the authors' own workflow: For normalization, 1 million high-quality reads were randomly selected from each sample, with every read carrying a distinct molecular identifier. Reads with shared molecular identifiers were discarded instead of being binned into consensus sequences. MiTCR, run with a Q25 quality threshold and the strictest error-elimination algorithm, handled CDR3 identification, clonotype clustering and error correction. A nonparametric unseen species model with Euler transformation was used to estimate lower-bound total TCR beta diversity. Using fastp at Q25 and MiXCR, TCRdb reprocessed the public reads and kept productive beta chains. Entries are consolidated by CDR3 protein sequence, retaining the most common genes and DNA. The V and J calls were not made by the authors but by TCRdb's processing. A total of some 850,000 distinct CDR3 sequences appear in this sample, 20% to 30% of them only once. Less than 3.5% of the sample comes from the top ten.

This clonotype was recorded a few times. Its antigen is unknown. Base qualities are missing; no much larger clone stands one base away. Donors were a few dozen systemically healthy Caucasian individuals from Russia aged roughly 6 to 95 years. Ten milliliters of peripheral blood were drawn from each donor into EDTA-treated Vacutainer tubes. PBMCs were isolated by Ficoll-Paque density-gradient centrifugation, with at least 6 million obtained per sample. Total RNA, at least 5 micrograms per sample, was extracted from PBMCs with Trizol reagent. For every donor, an aliquot of PBMCs went through flow cytometry to measure the percentages of naive CD45RAhigh/CD27high T cells. The sample also formed part of further work on T cells of mothers and their children. As the second publication notes: Donors were nine systemically healthy Caucasian individuals: three mothers and their six children. cDNA synthesis consumed the entire amount of extracted RNA, loaded at about 1.5 ug RNA in each 15 ul reaction. In the second PCR, sample barcodes and 2-4 random nucleotides were introduced via the M1S primer. Over 8.5 million TCR beta CDR3 reads were obtained for each mother, and approximately 2.9 million reads were obtained for each child. Thymic selection shapes the output of TCR recombination in a similar way in related and unrelated pairs, and inherited differences have a minor effect. Normalized repertoire overlap in related mother-child pairs was always slightly higher than in unrelated mother-child pairs, but the difference was never significant. No persistent microchimeric T cell clones were detected, at a sensitivity of roughly 99 clones per million clonotypes. The study used deep NGS to compare TCR beta repertoires of mothers and children, seeking features distinguishing related mother-child pairs from unrelated individuals. On average, the children were about 10 +/- 4 years old, while the mothers were 40 +/- 4 years old. After adapter ligation was performed with NEBNext reagents, the libraries were sequenced on an Illumina HiSeq 2000 with 100+100 nt paired-end reads. Mother and child libraries were prepared a month apart and sequenced in separate runs to prevent cross-contamination. Between roughly 500,000 and 2,300,000 distinct TCR beta clonotypes were identified per donor. Naive TCR beta clonotypes were estimated from low-frequency clonotypes matched to each donor's FACS-determined naive share, without sorting.

Sequenced sample: blood. The clonotype originates from a boy aged 5-17 years in good health. This chain is built from TRBV15 and TRBJ1-2; 11 central bases correspond to TRBD1. The encoded CDR3 is CATRDRGYGYTF. The DNA reads as follows: TGTGCCACCCGGGACAGGGGGTATGGCTACACCTTC.